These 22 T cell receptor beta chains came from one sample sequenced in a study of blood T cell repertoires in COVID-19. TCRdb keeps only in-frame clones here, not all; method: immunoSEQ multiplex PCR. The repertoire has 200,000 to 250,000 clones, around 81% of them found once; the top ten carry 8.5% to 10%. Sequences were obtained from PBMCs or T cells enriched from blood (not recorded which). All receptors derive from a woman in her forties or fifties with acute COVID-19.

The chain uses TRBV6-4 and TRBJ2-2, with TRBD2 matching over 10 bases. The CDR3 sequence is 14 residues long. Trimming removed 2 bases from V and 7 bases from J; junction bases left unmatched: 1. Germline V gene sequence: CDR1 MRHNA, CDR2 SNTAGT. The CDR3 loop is CASSDRTSGGELFF. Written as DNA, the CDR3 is TGTGCCAGCAGTGACCGGACTAGCGGCGGGGAGCTGTTTTTT.

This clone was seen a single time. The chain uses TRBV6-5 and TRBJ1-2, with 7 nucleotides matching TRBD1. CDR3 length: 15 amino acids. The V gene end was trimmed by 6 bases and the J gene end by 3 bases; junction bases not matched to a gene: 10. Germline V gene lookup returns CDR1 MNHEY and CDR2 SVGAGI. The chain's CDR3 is CASRAGGQSYYGYTF. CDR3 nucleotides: TGTGCCAGCAGAGCTGGGGGACAGTCTTACTATGGCTACACCTTC.

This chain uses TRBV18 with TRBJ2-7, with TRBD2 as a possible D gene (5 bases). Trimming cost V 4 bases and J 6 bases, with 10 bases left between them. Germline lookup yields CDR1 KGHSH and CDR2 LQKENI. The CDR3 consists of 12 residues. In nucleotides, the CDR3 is TGTGCCAGCTCACGGGAGCGAACCGAGCAGTACTTC. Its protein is CASSRERTEQYF.

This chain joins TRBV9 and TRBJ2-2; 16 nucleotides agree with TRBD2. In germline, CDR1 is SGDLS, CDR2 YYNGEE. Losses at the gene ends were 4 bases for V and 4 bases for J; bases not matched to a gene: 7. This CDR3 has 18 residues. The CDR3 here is CASSPGTSGGAGTGELFF. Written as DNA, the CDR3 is TGTGCCAGCAGCCCAGGGACTAGCGGGGGGGCGGGCACCGGGGAGCTGTTTTTT.

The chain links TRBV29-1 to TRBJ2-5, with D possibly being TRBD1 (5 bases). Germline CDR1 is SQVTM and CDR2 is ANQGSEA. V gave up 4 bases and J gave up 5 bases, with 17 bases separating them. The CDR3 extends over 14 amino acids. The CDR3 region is CSVAGQLGWETQYF. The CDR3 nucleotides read TGCAGCGTTGCAGGGCAACTGGGATGGGAGACCCAGTACTTC.

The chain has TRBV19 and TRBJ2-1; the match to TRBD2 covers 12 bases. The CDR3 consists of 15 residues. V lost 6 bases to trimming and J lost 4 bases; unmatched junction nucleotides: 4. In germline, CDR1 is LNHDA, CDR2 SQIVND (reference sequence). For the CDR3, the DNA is TGTGCCAGTAGGACGACTAGCGGGAGTTACAATGAGCAGTTCTTC. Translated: CASRTTSGSYNEQFF.

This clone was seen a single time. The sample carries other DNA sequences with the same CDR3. CDR3 loop: CASSHATSGRRNEQFF. The CDR3 bases are TGCGCCAGCAGCCACGCTACTAGCGGGAGGCGCAATGAGCAGTTCTTC. The chain has TRBV4-3 and TRBJ2-1, with 12 bases fitting TRBD2. The CDR3 has 16 amino acids. The V and J ends lost 3 bases and 6 bases, in that order; junction bases with no gene match: 6. Per the germline V gene, CDR1 is LGHNA and CDR2 is YSLEER.

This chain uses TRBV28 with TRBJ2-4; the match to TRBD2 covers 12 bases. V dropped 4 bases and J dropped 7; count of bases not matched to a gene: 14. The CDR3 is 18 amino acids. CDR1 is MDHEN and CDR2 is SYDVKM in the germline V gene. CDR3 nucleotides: TGTGCCAGCAGTTCTATAGGACTAGCGGGGAGCTGGGGGAACATTCAGTACTTC. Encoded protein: CASSSIGLAGSWGNIQYF.

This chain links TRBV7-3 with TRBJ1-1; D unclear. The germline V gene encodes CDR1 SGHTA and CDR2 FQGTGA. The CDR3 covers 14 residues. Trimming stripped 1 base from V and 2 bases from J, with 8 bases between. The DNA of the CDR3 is TGTGCCAGCAGCTTAAGCGGGTACAACACTGAAGCTTTCTTT. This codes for CASSLSGYNTEAFF. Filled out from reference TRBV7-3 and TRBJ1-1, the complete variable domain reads GAGVSQTPSNKVTEKGKYVELRCDPISGHTALYWYRQSLGQGPEFLIYFQGTGAADDSGLPNDRFFAVRPEGSVSTLKIQRTERGDSAVYLCASSLSGYNTEAFFGQGTRLTVV.

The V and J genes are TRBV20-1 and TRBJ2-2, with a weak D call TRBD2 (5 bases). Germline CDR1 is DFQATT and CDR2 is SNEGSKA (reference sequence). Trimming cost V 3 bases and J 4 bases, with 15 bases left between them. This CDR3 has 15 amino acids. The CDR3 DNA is TGCAGTGCTAGTGGGTCGGGGTCGACCACCGGGGAGCTGTTTTTT. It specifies CSASGSGSTTGELFF.

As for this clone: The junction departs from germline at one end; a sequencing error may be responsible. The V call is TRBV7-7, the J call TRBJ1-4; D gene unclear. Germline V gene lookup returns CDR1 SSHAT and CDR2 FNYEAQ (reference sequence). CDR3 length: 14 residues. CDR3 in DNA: TGTGCTAGCAGCTTAGACATCGCGGGCGGAAAACTGTTTTTT. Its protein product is CASSLDIAGGKLFF.

The CDR3, as DNA: TGTGCCAGCAGCCAAGTCTCGGGGAGTAATCAGCCCCAGCATTTT. Translation: CASSQVSGSNQPQHF. The chain is built from TRBV3-1 (or the pseudogene TRBV3-2) and TRBJ1-5, with D uncertain. V lost 1 base to trimming and J lost 4 bases, with 11 bases between them. There are 15 residues in the CDR3. Germline V CDR1 and CDR2: LGHDT, YNNKEL (reference sequence).

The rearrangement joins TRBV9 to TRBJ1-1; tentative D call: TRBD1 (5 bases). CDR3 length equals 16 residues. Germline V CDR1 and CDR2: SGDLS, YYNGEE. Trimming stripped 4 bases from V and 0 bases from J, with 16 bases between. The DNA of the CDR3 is TGTGCCAGCAGCCCCAAGACAGCCACCCTGAACACTGAAGCTTTCTTT. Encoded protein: CASSPKTATLNTEAFF. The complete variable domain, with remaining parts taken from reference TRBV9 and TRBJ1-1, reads DSGVTQTPKHLITATGQRVTLRCSPRSGDLSVYWYQQSLDQGLQFLIQYYNGEERAKGNILERFSAQQFPDLHSELNLSSLELGDSALYFCASSPKTATLNTEAFFGQGTRLTVV.

In DNA form, the CDR3 reads TGCAGCGTTGTACCGGGACAGGGTAACGAGCAGTACTTC. Amino acid sequence: CSVVPGQGNEQYF. V and J are TRBV29-1 and TRBJ2-7; TRBD1 matches at 9 bases. This CDR3 region has 13 residues. Germline V CDR1 and CDR2: SQVTM, ANQGSEA. The J segment lost 5 bases and the V segment lost 4 bases, leaving 6 bases of the junction unmatched.

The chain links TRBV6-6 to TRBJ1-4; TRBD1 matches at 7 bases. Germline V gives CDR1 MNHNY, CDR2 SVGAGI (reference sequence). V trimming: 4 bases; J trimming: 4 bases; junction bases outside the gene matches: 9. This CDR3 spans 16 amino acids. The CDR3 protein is CASSLRRQGSNEKLFF. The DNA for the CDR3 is TGTGCCAGCAGTTTGAGGCGACAGGGAAGTAATGAAAAACTGTTTTTT.

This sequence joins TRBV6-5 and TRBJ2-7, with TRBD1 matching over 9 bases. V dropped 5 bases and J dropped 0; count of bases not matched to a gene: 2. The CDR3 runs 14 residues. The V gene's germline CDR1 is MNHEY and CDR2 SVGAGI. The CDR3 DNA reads TGTGCCAGCAGTAGACAGGGGGACTCCTACGAGCAGTACTTC. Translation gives CASSRQGDSYEQYF.

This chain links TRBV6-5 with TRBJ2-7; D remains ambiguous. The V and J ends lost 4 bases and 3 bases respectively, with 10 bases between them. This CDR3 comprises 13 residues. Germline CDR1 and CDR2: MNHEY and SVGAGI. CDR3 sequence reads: CASSSNGHYEQYF. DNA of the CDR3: TGTGCCAGCAGTTCAAATGGGCACTACGAGCAGTACTTC.

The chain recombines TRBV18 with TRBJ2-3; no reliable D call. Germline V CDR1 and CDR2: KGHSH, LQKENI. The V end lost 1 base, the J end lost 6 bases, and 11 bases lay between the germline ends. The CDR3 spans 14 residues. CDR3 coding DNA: TGTGCCAGCTCACCACGGCAGGTCACGGATACGCAGTATTTT. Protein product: CASSPRQVTDTQYF.

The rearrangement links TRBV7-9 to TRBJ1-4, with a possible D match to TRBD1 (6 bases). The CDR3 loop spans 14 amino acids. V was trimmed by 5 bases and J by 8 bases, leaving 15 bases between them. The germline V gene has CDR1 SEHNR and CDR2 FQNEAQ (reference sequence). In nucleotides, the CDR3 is TGTGCCAGCAGCCGACAGGAATCCTACGAAAAACTGTTTTTT. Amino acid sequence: CASSRQESYEKLFF.

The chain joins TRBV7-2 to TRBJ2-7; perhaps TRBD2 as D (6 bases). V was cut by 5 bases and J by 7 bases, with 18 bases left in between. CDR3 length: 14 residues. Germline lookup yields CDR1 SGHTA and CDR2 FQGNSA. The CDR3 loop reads CASSPTSPGGEQYF. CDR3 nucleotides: TGTGCCAGCAGCCCGACTAGTCCCGGCGGGGAGCAGTACTTC. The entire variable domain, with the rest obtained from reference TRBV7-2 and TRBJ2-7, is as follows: GAGVSQSPSNKVTEKGKDVELRCDPISGHTALYWYRQSLGQGLEFLIYFQGNSAPDKSGLPSDRFSAERTGGSVSTLTIQRTQQEDSAVYLCASSPTSPGGEQYFGPGTRLTVT.

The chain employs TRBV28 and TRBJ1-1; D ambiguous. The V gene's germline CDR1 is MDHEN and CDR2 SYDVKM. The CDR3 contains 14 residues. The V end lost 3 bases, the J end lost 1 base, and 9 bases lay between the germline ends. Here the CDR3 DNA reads TGTGCCAGCAGTTTGCGTCCAGGGAACACTGAAGCTTTCTTT. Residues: CASSLRPGNTEAFF. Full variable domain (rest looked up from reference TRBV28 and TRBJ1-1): DVKVTQSSRYLVKRTGEKVFLECVQDMDHENMFWYRQDPGLGLRLIYFSYDVKMKEKGDIPEGYSVSREKKERFSLILESASTNQTSMYLCASSLRPGNTEAFFGQGTRLTVV.

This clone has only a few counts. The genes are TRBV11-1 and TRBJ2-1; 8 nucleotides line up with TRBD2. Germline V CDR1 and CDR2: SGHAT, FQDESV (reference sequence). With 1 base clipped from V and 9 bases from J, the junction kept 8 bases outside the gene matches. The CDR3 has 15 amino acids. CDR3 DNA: TGTGCCAGCAGCTTAGAGGTGGGGACTAGGACTGAGCAGTTCTTC. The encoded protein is CASSLEVGTRTEQFF.